The rows below give T cell receptor beta chains drawn from one sample of a study of T-cell memory formation after mild COVID-19. TCRdb passed the 5' RACE reads through MiXCR, listing each CDR3 protein once. This table has 58,000 or so distinct CDR3 sequences, 25% to 30% appearing once. Sequenced sample: PBMCs or a T cell subset sorted from them (not recorded which). These TCRs come from a man aged 18 to 30 who had mild COVID-19 (a few samples of this study predate the infection). Cell type and time point are not known. CDR3s include the opening cysteine and the closing phenylalanine or tryptophan. D genes are given only for firm matches. Clone size is given for some rows only: seen once, a few or many times, or a class if the clone is expanded.

clone size	D gene	V gene	J gene	CDR3 protein	CDR3 DNA
few	.	TRBV11-2	TRBJ2-1	CASSSDRYYNEQFF	TGTGCCAGCAGCTCGGACAGATACTACAATGAGCAGTTCTTC
few	.	TRBV4-3	TRBJ1-5	CASSQDRGGQPQHF	TGCGCCAGCAGCCAAGATCGGGGGGGCCAGCCCCAGCATTTT
.	.	TRBV19	TRBJ2-1	CASSITSGGNNEQFF	TGTGCCAGTAGTATTACTTCTGGGGGTAACAATGAGCAGTTCTTC
.	TRBD2	TRBV4-1	TRBJ2-2	CASSVVAGGWTGELFF	TGCGCCAGCAGCGTGGTAGCGGGGGGATGGACCGGGGAGCTGTTTTTT
few	.	TRBV2	TRBJ1-6	CASSEKSPPSSPLHF	TGTGCCAGCAGTGAAAAGTCTCCCCCGAGTTCACCCCTCCACTTT
.	.	TRBV28	TRBJ1-2	CASTRSLGPTF	TGTGCCAGCACTCGATCACTCGGCCCAACCTTC
.	.	TRBV9	TRBJ2-3	CASSVATRTDTQYF	TGTGCCAGCAGCGTAGCCACTAGAACAGATACGCAGTATTTT
.	.	TRBV5-1	TRBJ1-1	CASRMGDITEAFF	TGCGCCAGCAGGATGGGGGATATCACTGAAGCTTTCTTT
.	.	TRBV19	TRBJ2-7	CASSLNPGSEQYF	TGTGCCAGTAGTTTGAACCCTGGAAGCGAGCAGTACTTC
few	TRBD2	TRBV5-1	TRBJ2-1	CASRLASSGAPRDEQFF	TGCGCCAGCAGATTGGCGTCTAGCGGGGCCCCTAGGGATGAGCAGTTCTTC
.	.	TRBV11-2	TRBJ1-2	CASRPTPRYGYTF	TGTGCCAGCAGACCTACACCCCGCTATGGCTACACCTTC
few	.	TRBV4-1	TRBJ2-2	CASSLKGDTGELFF	TGCGCCAGCAGCCTCAAAGGGGACACCGGGGAGCTGTTTTTT
.	.	TRBV12-3/TRBV12-4	TRBJ2-1	CASRPGAPYNEQFF	TGTGCCAGCAGACCGGGCGCTCCCTACAATGAGCAGTTCTTC
.	.	TRBV4-1	TRBJ2-1	CASSQWSPSGSYNEQFF	TGCGCCAGCAGCCAATGGTCCCCCAGCGGCTCCTACAATGAGCAGTTCTTC
few	.	TRBV7-6	TRBJ2-1	CASSLTSGWGNHEQFF	TGTGCCAGCAGCTTAACATCGGGCTGGGGGAATCATGAGCAGTTCTTC
.	.	TRBV6-6	TRBJ2-7	CASREGWEQYF	TGTGCCAGCAGGGAAGGATGGGAGCAGTACTTC
.	.	TRBV18	TRBJ2-5	CASSPPGTPVGETQYF	TGTGCCAGCTCACCACCCGGGACCCCGGTGGGAGAGACCCAGTACTTC
.	.	TRBV5-1	TRBJ2-7	CASSPEVAENYEQYF	TGCGCCAGCTCGCCAGAGGTCGCAGAAAACTACGAGCAGTACTTC
few	TRBD1	TRBV29-1	TRBJ1-1	CSVEPGQEGTEAFF	TGCAGCGTTGAACCGGGACAGGAGGGCACTGAAGCTTTCTTT
few	.	TRBV7-2	TRBJ2-7	CASSLDFTFGSYEQYF	TGTGCCAGCAGCTTAGATTTCACATTCGGCTCCTACGAGCAGTACTTC
.	.	TRBV7-9	TRBJ1-1	CASSLASGLNTEAFF	TGTGCCAGCAGCTTAGCTTCAGGGTTGAACACTGAAGCTTTCTTT
few	.	TRBV6-5	TRBJ1-1	CASSPGNTEAFF	TGTGCCAGCAGTCCAGGGAACACTGAAGCTTTCTTT
few	TRBD2	TRBV4-1	TRBJ2-1	CASSPGLASYNEQFF	TGCGCCAGCAGCCCTGGACTAGCGTCCTACAATGAGCAGTTCTTC
few	TRBD1	TRBV6-2/TRBV6-3	TRBJ1-1	CASSYTGGNTEAFF	TGTGCCAGCAGTTACACAGGGGGTAACACTGAAGCTTTCTTT
many	.	TRBV7-6	TRBJ2-2	CASSLGGTGELFF	TGTGCCAGCAGCTTGGGCGGCACCGGGGAGCTGTTTTTT